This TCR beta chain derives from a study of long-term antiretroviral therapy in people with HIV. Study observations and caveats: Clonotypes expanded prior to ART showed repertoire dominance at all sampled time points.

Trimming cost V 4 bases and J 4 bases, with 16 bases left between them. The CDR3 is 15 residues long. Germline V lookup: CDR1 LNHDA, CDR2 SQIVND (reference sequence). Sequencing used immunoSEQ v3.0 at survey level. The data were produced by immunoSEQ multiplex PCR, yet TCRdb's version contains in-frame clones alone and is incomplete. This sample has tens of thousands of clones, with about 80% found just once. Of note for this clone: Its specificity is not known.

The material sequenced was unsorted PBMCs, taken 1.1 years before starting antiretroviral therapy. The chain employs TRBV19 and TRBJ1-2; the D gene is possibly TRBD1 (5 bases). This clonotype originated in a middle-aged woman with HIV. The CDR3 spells CASSKEPGRIYGYTF. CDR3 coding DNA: TGTGCCAGTAGTAAGGAACCGGGGCGTATCTATGGCTACACCTTC.